This T cell receptor beta chain originates from a study of regulatory T cells in long-lasting Graves disease. This clonotype was detected many times. The germline V gene has CDR1 SGHNT and CDR2 YYREEE (reference sequence). V shed 0 bases and J 2 bases; nucleotides not matched to a gene: 2. This CDR3 is built from 15 residues. Library construction for TCR beta used iRepertoire HTBI primers and Arm-PCR of CDR3 regions. Each CDR3 protein gets one entry after TCRdb re-called the multiplex PCR reads with MiXCR. Of 200,000 to 250,000 distinct CDR3 sequences in the sample, around 21% are singletons; the top ten hold roughly 13%. Time point denoted: newly diagnosed GD, antithyroid drugs for less than 3 months. PBMC RNA served as the TCR library source.

The receptor was derived from a female donor with Graves disease. The sample here was peripheral blood mononuclear cells (PBMCs), taken at new diagnosis, from a patient treated with antithyroid drugs. The chain joins TRBV5-4 to TRBJ2-1; the match to TRBD1 covers 7 bases. CDR3 bases: TGTGCCAGCAGCTTGGGAGGGGGCACCTACAATGAGCAGTTCTTC. Amino acid sequence: CASSLGGGTYNEQFF.